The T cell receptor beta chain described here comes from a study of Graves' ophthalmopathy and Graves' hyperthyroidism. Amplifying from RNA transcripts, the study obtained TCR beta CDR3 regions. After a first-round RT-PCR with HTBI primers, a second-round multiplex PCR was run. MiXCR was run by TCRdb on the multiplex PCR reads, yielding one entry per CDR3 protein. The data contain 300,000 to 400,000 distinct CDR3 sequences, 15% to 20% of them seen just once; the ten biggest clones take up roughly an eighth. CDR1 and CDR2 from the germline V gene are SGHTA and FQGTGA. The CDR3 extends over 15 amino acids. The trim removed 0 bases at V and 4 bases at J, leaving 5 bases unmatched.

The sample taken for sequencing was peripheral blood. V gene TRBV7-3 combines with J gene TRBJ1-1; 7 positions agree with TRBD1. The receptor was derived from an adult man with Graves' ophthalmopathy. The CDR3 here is CASSLTGQLGTEAFF. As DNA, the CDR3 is TGTGCCAGCAGCTTAACGGGACAGCTGGGCACTGAAGCTTTCTTT.